Listed here are 21 T cell receptor beta chains from one sample, sequenced in a study of cytomegalovirus exposure and HLA in healthy donors (dated by TCRdb to about 2017). The library was produced with the immunoSEQ multiplex PCR assay. For the multiplex PCR, a mixture combining 60 forward primers for TCR Vbeta segments and 13 reverse primers for TCR Jbeta segments was used. The table comes from immuneACCESS by way of TCRdb, which keeps in-frame sequences with V and J called. Part of the clones is missing from these tables; in studies checked, under half for an unresolved V gene and the rest for unknown reasons. In all, the sample holds about 99,000 clones, and about 75% of those were seen once. 5.8% of the sample is in the top ten clones. Sequenced sample: PBMCs. The receptor set was obtained from a man aged 60 to 75 in good health and CMV-seropositive.

The sample holds one count of this clone. Other DNA variants within this sample encode the same CDR3. The J gene is TRBJ1-1, the V gene TRBV30; 7 bases agree with TRBD1. J lost 0 bases, V lost 5 bases, and 0 bases had no gene match. The germline V gene encodes CDR1 GTSNPN and CDR2 SVGIG (reference sequence). This CDR3 contains 12 residues. CDR3 loop: CAWDRVNTEAFF. For the CDR3, the DNA is TGTGCCTGGGACAGGGTGAACACTGAAGCTTTCTTT.

This clone appeared a single time. V usage is TRBV27 and J usage is TRBJ1-5, with 9 bases lining up with TRBD1. J gave up 11 bases and V 5 bases, and 7 bases lay outside the gene matches. Germline V gives CDR1 MNHEY, CDR2 SMNVEV (reference sequence). The CDR3 sequence is 13 residues long. This chain's CDR3 is CASSPGQGSAQHF. CDR3 bases: TGTGCCAGCAGTCCGGGACAGGGTTCGGCCCAGCATTTT.

The chain is built from TRBV5-1 and TRBJ2-2, with a tentative D call TRBD1 (5 bases). The CDR3 consists of 15 residues. Germline V lookup: CDR1 SGHRS, CDR2 YFSETQ. The V end lost 4 bases, the J end lost 3 bases, and 13 bases lay between the germline ends. The CDR3 loop reads CASSPGWGDTGELFF. CDR3 bases: TGCGCCAGCAGCCCCGGGTGGGGCGACACCGGGGAGCTGTTTTTT.

The chain couples TRBV5-6 to TRBJ2-6; tentatively, D is TRBD2 (7 bases). The V end lost 4 bases, the J end lost 0 bases, and 14 bases lay between the germline ends. The CDR3 spans 17 residues. Germline lookup yields CDR1 SGHDT and CDR2 YYEEEE. The CDR3 loop is CASSPGGPSSGANVLTF. The CDR3, as DNA: TGTGCCAGCAGCCCGGGGGGCCCGAGCTCTGGGGCCAACGTCCTGACTTTC.

This chain joins TRBV11-2 and TRBJ2-5; D not certain. The CDR3 covers 12 residues. Trimming left V 4 bases short and J 5 bases short, with 8 bases between. Germline values: CDR1 SGHAT, CDR2 FQNNGV. Here the CDR3 reads CASSSSPETQYF. The DNA of the CDR3 is TGTGCCAGCAGCTCATCCCCCGAGACCCAGTACTTC.

The count of this clone is one. The rearrangement joins TRBV4-1 to TRBJ1-6; 7 nucleotides align to TRBD1. Per the germline V gene, CDR1 is MGHRA and CDR2 is YSYEKL. The CDR3 consists of 17 residues. J gave up 6 bases and V 1 base, and 9 bases lay outside the gene matches. CDR3 DNA sequence: TGCGCCAGCAGCCAAGGGGGAGTCCGGGACAGTAATTCACCCCTCCACTTT. This encodes CASSQGGVRDSNSPLHF.

CDR3 loop: CASSRDSNYGYTF. In nucleotides, the CDR3 is TGTGCCAGCAGCCGGGACAGTAACTATGGCTACACCTTC. The rearrangement uses TRBV7-9 and TRBJ1-2; 7 bases match TRBD1. Germline trimming cut 5 bases from V and 1 base from J; bases unmatched to any gene: 1. The length of the CDR3 is 13 residues. From germline, CDR1 is SEHNR and CDR2 FQNEAQ (reference sequence).

This clone is deemed medium-sized. The rearrangement links TRBV7-8 to TRBJ2-7; maybe TRBD1 (5 bases). Per germline, CDR1 SGHVS and CDR2 FQNEAQ. The CDR3 covers 15 residues. V was clipped by 3 bases and J by 4 bases, with 16 bases between them. The CDR3 here is CASSLNLGHTYEQYF. CDR3 nucleotide sequence: TGTGCCAGCAGCTTGAATCTTGGACACACTTACGAGCAGTACTTC.

This chain uses TRBV6-5 with TRBJ2-7; the D gene is possibly TRBD2 (6 bases). V lost 0 bases to trimming and J lost 4 bases, with 13 bases between them. The CDR3 sequence is 15 residues long. CDR1 and CDR2 from the germline V gene are MNHEY and SVGAGI. CDR3: CASSYSGVGGYEQYF. DNA for the CDR3: TGTGCCAGCAGTTACTCAGGGGTTGGAGGGTACGAGCAGTACTTC.

The rearrangement uses TRBV5-4 and TRBJ2-7; tentatively, D is TRBD2 (5 bases). V shed 0 bases and J shed 1 base, with 11 bases lying between them. The CDR3 is 15 amino acids. CDR1 and CDR2 from the germline V gene are SGHNT and YYREEE (reference sequence). CDR3 amino acids: CASSLGVGESYEQYF. DNA for the CDR3: TGTGCCAGCAGCTTGGGGGTCGGGGAGTCCTACGAGCAGTACTTC.

The CDR3 spells CASSLRLAEPTDTQYF. CDR3 sequence (DNA): TGTGCCAGCAGCTTACGACTAGCGGAACCCACAGATACGCAGTATTTT. This rearrangement joins TRBV7-9 to TRBJ2-3, with 9 bases lining up with TRBD2. The germline gives CDR1 SEHNR, CDR2 FQNEAQ (reference sequence). V dropped 2 bases and J dropped 2; count of bases not matched to a gene: 5. The CDR3 is 16 residues long.

The rearrangement links TRBV7-3 to TRBJ2-3; TRBD2 might be the D (6 bases). The CDR3 is 16 residues long. Germline V lookup: CDR1 SGHTA, CDR2 FQGTGA. The V and J ends lost 1 base and 0 bases respectively, with 11 bases between them. The CDR3 protein is CASSLMVTRSTDTQYF. The DNA for the CDR3 is TGTGCCAGCAGCTTAATGGTGACTAGAAGCACAGATACGCAGTATTTT.

V is TRBV27 and J is TRBJ2-7, with a tentative D call TRBD1 (7 bases). The CDR3 sequence is 17 residues long. Trimming pared 6 bases from V and 1 base from J, leaving 22 bases between. The germline V gene has CDR1 MNHEY and CDR2 SMNVEV (reference sequence). The CDR3, as DNA: TGTGCCAGCAGCCGATATACCGGGGGACAGTTATCCTACGAGCAGTACTTC. Translating it yields CASSRYTGGQLSYEQYF.

The rearrangement joins TRBV18 to TRBJ1-1, with TRBD1 matching over 7 bases. CDR3 length equals 17 residues. Germline CDR1 reads KGHSH; CDR2 reads LQKENI. V shed 2 bases, J shed 5 bases, and the junction held 14 bases outside the gene matches. In DNA, the CDR3 is TGTGCCAGCTCACCAGGGACAGAAAAATTGGCGGGGACTGAAGCTTTCTTT. Translated, it gives CASSPGTEKLAGTEAFF.

This clone was seen only once. CDR3 region: CASRRGGDTEAFF. The DNA for the CDR3 is TGTGCCAGCAGGAGGGGGGGCGACACTGAAGCTTTCTTT. The V call is TRBV7-2, the J call TRBJ1-1, with D tentatively TRBD1 (6 bases). V lost 6 bases to trimming and J lost 3 bases, with 11 bases between them. CDR1 is SGHTA, CDR2 FQGNSA, per germline. The CDR3 is 13 residues long.

This clone appeared many times. The chain combines TRBV28 with TRBJ1-1, with D maybe TRBD1 (5 bases). There are 17 residues in the CDR3. V was trimmed by 2 bases and J by 0 bases, leaving 16 bases between them. In germline, CDR1 is MDHEN, CDR2 SYDVKM. CDR3 protein: CASSLEQGWNMNTEAFF. The CDR3 region has the DNA TGTGCCAGCAGTTTAGAGCAGGGATGGAACATGAACACTGAAGCTTTCTTT.

This clone has only one observation. The V and J genes are TRBV6-5 and TRBJ2-2, with TRBD1 matching over 10 bases. CDR3 length equals 15 residues. J lost 4 bases, V lost 6 bases, and 5 bases had no gene match. CDR1 is MNHEY and CDR2 is SVGAGI in the germline V gene. The CDR3 here is CASSLDRGVTGELFF. CDR3 bases: TGTGCCAGCAGCCTGGACAGGGGGGTCACCGGGGAGCTGTTTTTT.

This chain links TRBV6-5 with TRBJ1-3; no clear D. The CDR3 totals 14 residues. CDR1 MNHEY and CDR2 SVGAGI come from the germline V gene. The ends were cut back, 2 bases at V and 4 bases at J, with 9 bases in the middle. The CDR3 is CASSYSGPGNTIYF. The CDR3 DNA is TGTGCCAGCAGTTACAGCGGGCCAGGAAACACCATATATTTT.

The J gene is TRBJ2-1, the V gene TRBV10-3, with 9 bases matching TRBD2. Germline trimming cut 4 bases from V and 5 bases from J; bases unmatched to any gene: 12. The CDR3 length is 17 residues. Germline CDR1 ENHRY, CDR2 SYGVKD. The CDR3 DNA is TGTGCCATCAGTGTAGTCGGCCCAGCGGGGGGAGACAATGAGCAGTTCTTC. Translating it yields CAISVVGPAGGDNEQFF.

This chain joins TRBV19 and TRBJ2-7, with 8 bases aligning to TRBD1. The CDR3 is made up of 15 amino acids. Germline V gives CDR1 LNHDA, CDR2 SQIVND (reference sequence). The junction had 10 bases not matched to a gene; V was cut back by 6 bases and J by 3 bases. The CDR3 nucleotides read TGTGCCAGTAGGACCTTTACCGGGACAGGCTACGAGCAGTACTTC. Translated: CASRTFTGTGYEQYF.

This clone was detected only once. The V gene is TRBV19, the J gene TRBJ2-7; 7 bases align to TRBD1. This CDR3 has 15 amino acids. The trim removed 5 bases at V and 0 bases at J, leaving 7 bases unmatched. Germline values: CDR1 LNHDA, CDR2 SQIVND (reference sequence). CDR3 coding DNA: TGTGCCAGTAGTCCGCTGGACAGGAGCTCCTACGAGCAGTACTTC. Translated: CASSPLDRSSYEQYF. The full variable domain, completed using reference TRBV19 and TRBJ2-7, is DGGITQSPKYLFRKEGQNVTLSCEQNLNHDAMYWYRQDPGQGLRLIYYSQIVNDFQKGDIAEGYSVSREKKESFPLTVTSAQKNPTAFYLCASSPLDRSSYEQYFGPGTRLTVT.